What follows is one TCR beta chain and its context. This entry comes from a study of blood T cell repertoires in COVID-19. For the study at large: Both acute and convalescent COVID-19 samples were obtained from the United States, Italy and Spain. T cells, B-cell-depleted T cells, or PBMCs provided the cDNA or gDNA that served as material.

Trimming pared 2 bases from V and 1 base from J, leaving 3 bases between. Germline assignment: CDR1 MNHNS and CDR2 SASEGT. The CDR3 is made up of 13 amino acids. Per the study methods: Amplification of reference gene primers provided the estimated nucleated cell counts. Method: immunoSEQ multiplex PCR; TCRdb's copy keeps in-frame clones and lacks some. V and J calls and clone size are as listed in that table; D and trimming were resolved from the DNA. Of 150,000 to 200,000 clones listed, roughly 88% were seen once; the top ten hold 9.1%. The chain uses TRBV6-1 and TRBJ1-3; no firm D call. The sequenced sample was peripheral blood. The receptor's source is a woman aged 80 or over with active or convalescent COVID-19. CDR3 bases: TGTGCCAGCAGTGAAACTTCTGGAAACACCATATATTTT. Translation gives CASSETSGNTIYF.